The rows below give T cell receptor beta chains drawn from one sample of a study of cytomegalovirus exposure and HLA in healthy donors. Clones were read by immunoSEQ multiplex PCR, and TCRdb kept only the in-frame ones, dropping some. This sample has 170,000 or so clones, with 60% to 85% found just once. Source material: PBMCs. Every receptor here comes from a male donor in good health and CMV-seronegative. The CDR3 runs from the conserved cysteine through the conserved F or W. D genes are given only for firm matches. For some rows the clone size is stated as once, few or many, or as a class when expanded; others skip it.

>TRBJ2-5|TRBV9|NA|NA
CASSPAGGARETQYF
TGTGCCAGCAGCCCGGCTGGGGGGGCAAGAGAGACCCAGTACTTC
>TRBJ2-5|TRBV5-4|NA|NA
CASSLVRESSQYF
TGTGCCAGCAGCTTGGTAAGGGAGAGTAGCCAGTACTTC
>TRBJ2-3|TRBV25-1|NA|NA
CASSETASTDTQYF
TGTGCCAGCAGTGAGACTGCTAGCACAGATACGCAGTATTTT
>TRBJ2-7|TRBV6-5|few|NA
CASKQGRFSEQYF
TGTGCCAGCAAACAGGGTAGGTTCAGCGAGCAGTACTTC
>TRBJ1-3|TRBV2|NA|NA
CASREQPLNTIYF
TGTGCCAGCAGGGAGCAACCCTTAAACACCATATATTTT
>TRBJ1-5|TRBV7-8|many|NA
CASRDSAHQPQHF
TGTGCCAGCAGGGACAGTGCCCATCAGCCCCAGCATTTT
>TRBJ2-5|TRBV5-4|NA|NA
CASSLTRQETQYF
TGTGCCAGCAGCTTGACCAGGCAAGAGACCCAGTACTTC
>TRBJ2-1|TRBV30|few|TRBD1
CAWTEGTGVDEQFF
TGTGCCTGGACCGAGGGGACAGGGGTAGATGAGCAGTTCTTC
>TRBJ1-5|TRBV9|NA|TRBD1
CASSVGTGDQPQHF
TGTGCCAGCAGCGTAGGGACAGGGGACCAGCCCCAGCATTTT
>TRBJ2-7|TRBV27|few|TRBD1
CASRDRGRMSEQYF
TGTGCCAGCAGAGACAGGGGGCGGATGAGCGAGCAGTACTTC
>TRBJ2-7|TRBV7-9|NA|NA
CASSLGTAPREQYF
TGTGCCAGCAGCTTAGGGACAGCTCCTCGCGAGCAGTACTTC
>TRBJ2-7|TRBV30|once|NA
CAWSNGGVSYEQYF
TGTGCCTGGAGTAACGGGGGAGTCTCCTACGAGCAGTACTTC
>TRBJ1-2|TRBV14|NA|NA
CASSQDWQGANYGYTF
TGTGCCAGCAGCCAAGACTGGCAGGGTGCTAACTATGGCTACACCTTC
>TRBJ2-3|TRBV18|NA|TRBD2
CASSPALAGGLNTQYF
TGTGCCAGCTCACCCGCTTTAGCGGGAGGGCTAAATACGCAGTATTTT
>TRBJ2-7|TRBV7-9|NA|NA
CASSSRGYGYEQYF
TGTGCCAGCAGCAGTAGGGGCTATGGGTACGAGCAGTACTTC
>TRBJ1-1|TRBV30|NA|NA
CAWSGRSTEAFF
TGTGCCTGGTCTGGTCGGTCCACTGAAGCTTTCTTT
>TRBJ1-1|TRBV6-5|NA|NA
CASSYSSRGNTEAFF
TGTGCCAGCAGTTACTCGAGCCGGGGGAACACTGAAGCTTTCTTT
>TRBJ2-7|TRBV30|NA|TRBD2
CACRGGLGQYF
TGTGCCTGCCGGGGGGGACTGGGGCAGTACTTC
>TRBJ2-7|TRBV15|NA|TRBD2
CATSRDWALAGISYEQYF
TGTGCCACCAGCAGAGATTGGGCGCTAGCGGGTATTTCCTACGAGCAGTACTTC
>TRBJ1-4|TRBV19|NA|TRBD1
CASKGTGNEKLFF
TGTGCCAGTAAGGGGACAGGAAATGAAAAACTGTTTTTT
>TRBJ2-2|TRBV30|NA|NA
CAWKPPRVDTGELFF
TGTGCCTGGAAACCTCCTCGCGTGGACACCGGGGAGCTGTTTTTT
>TRBJ2-1|TRBV20-1|NA|NA
CSARDGGEQFF
TGCAGTGCTAGAGACGGCGGGGAGCAGTTCTTC
>TRBJ1-5|TRBV6-6|NA|NA
CASSYSQGNQPQHF
TGTGCCAGCAGTTACTCGCAGGGCAATCAGCCCCAGCATTTT
>TRBJ2-7|TRBV30|NA|NA
CAWSAPFYEQYF
TGTGCCTGGAGTGCCCCCTTCTACGAGCAGTACTTC
>TRBJ2-1|TRBV28|NA|NA
CATYYNEQFF
TGTGCCACCTACTACAATGAGCAGTTCTTC
>TRBJ2-6|TRBV5-6|NA|NA
CASSLWQGGAGANVLTF
TGTGCCAGCAGCTTGTGGCAGGGTGGAGCTGGGGCCAACGTCCTGACTTTC
>TRBJ1-2|TRBV27|NA|NA
CASSWSMAGGGYTF
TGTGCCAGCAGTTGGTCCATGGCGGGGGGGGGCTACACCTTC
>TRBJ2-3|TRBV7-9|NA|TRBD2
CASSPSSGRATDTQYF
TGTGCCAGCAGCCCCTCTAGCGGGAGGGCCACAGATACGCAGTATTTT
>TRBJ1-5|TRBV5-1|few|TRBD1
CASSPYGTGDQPQHF
TGCGCCAGCAGCCCGTACGGGACAGGAGATCAGCCCCAGCATTTT
>TRBJ2-7|TRBV5-5|once|NA
CASSSLWGNEQYF
TGTGCCAGCAGCTCTTTGTGGGGCAACGAGCAGTACTTC
>TRBJ2-3|TRBV9|once|TRBD2
CASSILAGGADTQYF
TGTGCCAGCAGCATCCTAGCGGGAGGGGCAGATACGCAGTATTTT
>TRBJ2-1|TRBV7-9|NA|NA
CSSGLRYNEQFF
TGTTCCAGCGGTTTGCGCTACAATGAGCAGTTCTTC
>TRBJ2-2|TRBV14|few|TRBD2
CASSQVLAGAGELFF
TGTGCCAGCAGCCAAGTACTAGCGGGGGCCGGGGAGCTGTTTTTT
>TRBJ2-2|TRBV7-2|NA|TRBD2
CASSFRTSGSATGELFF
TGTGCCAGCAGCTTTAGGACTAGCGGGAGCGCGACCGGGGAGCTGTTTTTT
>TRBJ1-5|TRBV19|NA|NA
CASSPGGVGKPQHF
TGTGCCAGTAGTCCTGGGGGGGTTGGTAAGCCCCAGCATTTT
>TRBJ1-2|TRBV9|NA|TRBD1
CASSVEWGGGGGYGYTF
TGTGCCAGCAGCGTAGAATGGGGTGGAGGGGGCGGCTATGGCTACACCTTC
>TRBJ2-1|TRBV7-9|NA|TRBD2
CSSSLAGLAGIYNEQFF
TGTTCCAGCAGCTTAGCAGGCCTAGCGGGGATTTACAATGAGCAGTTCTTC
>TRBJ2-1|TRBV29-1|NA|NA
CSVLTLNNEQFF
TGCAGCGTCTTGACTCTAAACAATGAGCAGTTCTTC
>TRBJ1-5|TRBV10-3|NA|NA
CAISALSNQPQHF
TGTGCCATCAGTGCGTTAAGCAATCAGCCCCAGCATTTT
>TRBJ1-6|TRBV6-5|NA|NA
CASGMGSYNSPLHF
TGTGCCAGCGGTATGGGCAGTTACAATTCACCCCTCCACTTT
>TRBJ2-5|TRBV6-5|few|TRBD2
CASSSRLAGRRETQYF
TGTGCCAGCAGTTCCCGACTAGCGGGGCGAAGGGAGACCCAGTACTTC
>TRBJ1-2|TRBV7-9|once|NA
CAIKGPIGYTF
TGTGCCATCAAGGGGCCTATTGGCTACACCTTC
>TRBJ2-5|TRBV7-9|NA|NA
CASSLVLQGAGGETQYF
TGTGCCAGCAGCTTAGTCCTCCAGGGGGCCGGGGGGGAGACCCAGTACTTC
>TRBJ1-3|TRBV18|NA|NA
CATKTASGNTIYF
TGTGCCACTAAGACAGCCTCTGGAAACACCATATATTTT
>TRBJ2-5|TRBV5-4|NA|NA
CASSFDYVTETQYF
TGTGCCAGCAGCTTCGACTATGTAACGGAGACCCAGTACTTC
>TRBJ2-3|TRBV27|NA|NA
CASSLRTVGTDTQYF
TGTGCCAGCAGTTTGCGGACTGTGGGCACAGATACGCAGTATTTT
>TRBJ1-5|TRBV6-5|few|TRBD1
CASRDTGGNNQPQHF
TGTGCCAGCAGAGATACAGGGGGCAACAATCAGCCCCAGCATTTT
>TRBJ1-4|TRBV28|NA|NA
CASSLAGKHNEKLFF
TGTGCCAGCAGTTTGGCGGGGAAACATAATGAAAAACTGTTTTTT
>TRBJ2-1|TRBV27|once|NA
CASSLGAQPYNEQFF
TGTGCCAGCAGTTTAGGAGCTCAACCTTACAATGAGCAGTTCTTC
>TRBJ1-5|TRBV2|NA|NA
CASSEGQLFQPQHF
TGTGCCAGCAGTGAGGGACAACTCTTTCAGCCCCAGCATTTT
>TRBJ1-1|TRBV19|once|NA
CASSKQITEAFF
TGTGCCAGTAGTAAACAGATCACTGAAGCTTTCTTT